A selection of T cell receptor beta chains follows, all from one sample in a study of identical twins. TCRdb used MiXCR to reprocess the 5' RACE reads, holding one entry per CDR3 protein. The data contain 1.5 million to 2 million distinct CDR3 sequences, about 30% of them seen just once; the ten biggest clones take up about 0.27%. Sequencing was performed on cord blood. These receptors were taken from a newborn girl in good health. CDR3s include the opening cysteine and the closing phenylalanine or tryptophan. The D gene is left open where the match is weak. A clone size is listed for some rows: how often the clone was seen (once, few, many), or a class if it is expanded.

TRBJ2-7 NA NA TRBV7-8 CASSNRRTTYEQYF TGTGCCAGCAGCAACCGACGGACCACCTACGAGCAGTACTTC
TRBJ2-3 TRBD2 NA TRBV11-2 CASSSRSGRAPDTQYF TGTGCCAGCAGCTCCCGAAGCGGGAGGGCCCCAGATACGCAGTATTTT
TRBJ2-7 TRBD2 NA TRBV16 CASSFTSEISYEQYF TGTGCCAGCAGCTTCACTAGCGAGATCTCCTACGAGCAGTACTTC
TRBJ2-7 NA few TRBV4-2 CASSQETLLVDEQYF TGTGCCAGCAGCCAAGAAACCTTGCTGGTCGACGAGCAGTACTTC
TRBJ2-7 TRBD1 few TRBV7-8 CASSLAVGTGGYEQYF TGTGCCAGCAGCTTAGCGGTCGGGACAGGGGGTTACGAGCAGTACTTC
TRBJ2-5 NA few TRBV25-1 CASSERAAPYQETQYF TGTGCCAGCAGTGAGAGGGCAGCTCCGTACCAAGAGACCCAGTACTTC
TRBJ2-7 TRBD1 NA TRBV27 CASRFNGQGYYEQYF TGTGCCAGCAGATTCAACGGACAGGGGTACTACGAGCAGTACTTC
TRBJ1-4 NA NA TRBV6-5 CASSYITGPYRKLFF TGTGCCAGCAGTTATATTACAGGCCCGTACCGAAAACTGTTTTTT
TRBJ1-5 TRBD1 few TRBV7-6 CASSLGPGTGLSNQPQHF TGTGCCAGCAGCTTAGGGCCAGGGACAGGCCTTAGCAATCAGCCCCAGCATTTT
TRBJ1-2 NA NA TRBV25-1 CASSAPPGDGYYGYTF TGTGCCAGCAGTGCTCCCCCCGGGGATGGATACTATGGCTACACCTTC
TRBJ1-2 NA NA TRBV7-2 CASSEGPSGLGYTF TGTGCCAGCAGCGAGGGGCCATCGGGGCTTGGCTACACCTTC
TRBJ2-4 TRBD2 NA TRBV20-1 CSAKRGSRKGAKNIQYF TGCAGTGCAAAGCGGGGCAGTCGAAAGGGAGCCAAAAACATTCAGTACTTC
TRBJ2-1 TRBD2 many TRBV6-5 CAVTSVGSYAEQFF TGTGCCGTGACTAGCGTGGGCAGTTACGCTGAGCAGTTCTTC
TRBJ2-1 NA NA TRBV9 CASSVVGIRTPYNEQFF TGTGCCAGCAGCGTAGTGGGAATCCGGACTCCTTACAATGAGCAGTTCTTC
TRBJ2-3 NA NA TRBV29-1 CSVEVTSTDTQYF TGCAGCGTTGAGGTGACAAGCACAGATACGCAGTATTTT
TRBJ1-3 NA few TRBV7-9 CASSFLDPMAGNTIYF TGTGCCAGCAGCTTCCTAGACCCGATGGCCGGAAACACCATATATTTT
TRBJ1-3 NA NA TRBV4-2 CASSQDSHSGNTIYF TGTGCCAGCAGCCAAGACAGCCACTCTGGAAACACCATATATTTT
TRBJ1-4 TRBD1 NA TRBV10-3 CATSGPGGGEKLFF TGTGCCACCAGTGGACCAGGGGGAGGAGAAAAACTGTTTTTT
TRBJ1-5 TRBD1 few TRBV6-1 CASRPIDRVGQPQHF TGTGCCAGCAGGCCCATCGACAGGGTAGGTCAGCCCCAGCATTTT
TRBJ2-4 TRBD1 NA TRBV27 CASSLMGQSNIQYF TGTGCCAGCAGTTTAATGGGACAGTCTAACATTCAGTACTTC
TRBJ2-7 NA few TRBV5-1 CASSPDDSYEQYF TGCGCCAGCAGCCCAGACGACTCCTACGAGCAGTACTTC
TRBJ1-4 NA few TRBV2 CASSNEQYVREKLFF TGTGCCAGCAGTAACGAACAGTATGTTAGGGAAAAACTGTTTTTT
TRBJ2-4 TRBD2 NA TRBV28 CASSFSPSGRENIQYF TGTGCCAGCAGTTTTTCGCCCAGCGGGAGGGAAAACATTCAGTACTTC
TRBJ2-1 TRBD2 few TRBV6-1 CASSSLSGSAYNEQFF TGTGCCAGCAGTTCCCTTAGCGGGAGTGCCTACAATGAGCAGTTCTTC
TRBJ2-1 NA few TRBV2 CASRDAGLASYNEQFF TGTGCCAGCAGGGACGCTGGGCTAGCGTCCTACAATGAGCAGTTCTTC
TRBJ2-4 NA few TRBV20-1 CSAINLAKNIQYF TGCAGTGCTATCAACTTAGCCAAAAACATTCAGTACTTC
TRBJ2-5 NA NA TRBV5-8 CASRYSEETQYF TGTGCCAGCAGGTACTCCGAAGAGACCCAGTACTTC